This T cell receptor (beta chain) originates from a study of blood T cells in healthy people across ages. The J segment lost 6 bases and the V segment lost 1 base, leaving 4 bases of the junction unmatched. Germline loops: CDR1 KGHDR, CDR2 SFDVKD. The CDR3 is 16 residues long. Next came a second PCR, run for 7 to 11 cycles, which used a sample-barcoded 5' primer along with a J-beta primer mix. MiXCR, applied by TCRdb to the 5' RACE reads, yields one record per CDR3 protein. The data show about 1,000,000 distinct CDR3 sequences, under 45% seen once. This clonotype has only a few counts. This chain connects TRBV24-1 to TRBJ2-1; 11 bases are a match to TRBD1. Sequenced input: blood. This clonotype was obtained from a woman aged 55-70 years in good health. The CDR3, as DNA: TGTGCCACCAGTGATTTAGGGACAGGGGGTGTCAATGAGCAGTTCTTC. This encodes CATSDLGTGGVNEQFF.